This entry lists 20 T cell receptor beta chains sequenced from one sample in a study of shared clonotypes between healthy human individuals (dated by TCRdb to between 2020 and 2021). CD8 naive samples consisted of CD45RO-negative cells that were positively selected for CCR7, yielding a CD45RA+CCR7+ population without TemRA cells. The library was obtained by the immunoSEQ multiplex PCR assay. Held by TCRdb, this immuneACCESS table contains in-frame sequences only and omits some clones. Under half of the omission traces to an unresolved V gene where checked; the cause of the rest is unknown. A total of about 680,000 clones appear in this sample, 90% to 95% of them only once. Of the sample, approximately 24% falls within the top ten clones. The sequencing sample was made of naive CD8+ T cells sorted from blood. Explained via the paper, the cell subset or site label denotes: CD45RA+CCR7+. These receptors all come from a man in his thirties or forties in good health.

The V call is TRBV5-1, the J call TRBJ2-7, with D unclear. Trimming took 1 base from V and 0 from J, leaving 11 bases between them. Germline CDR1 reads SGHRS; CDR2 reads YFSETQ. The CDR3 is 15 amino acids. The CDR3 is CASSLTVSGSYEQYF. The CDR3 region has the DNA TGCGCCAGCAGCTTGACCGTATCTGGCTCCTACGAGCAGTACTTC.

The rearrangement joins TRBV5-5 to TRBJ1-3; D is possibly TRBD1 (5 bases). The CDR3 sequence is 17 residues long. The V end was cut by 5 bases, the J end by 0 bases, with 18 bases between. CDR1 is SGHKS, CDR2 YYEKEE, per germline (reference sequence). The CDR3 protein is CASRVGAEQNSGNTIYF. DNA of the CDR3: TGTGCCAGCAGGGTTGGGGCGGAGCAGAACTCTGGAAACACCATATATTTT.

This rearrangement joins TRBV5-4 to TRBJ1-4, with D possibly TRBD1 on 5 matching bases. This CDR3 is built from 17 residues. The germline gives CDR1 SGHNT, CDR2 YYREEE (reference sequence). Trimming cost V 3 bases and J 2 bases, with 17 bases left between them. The DNA of the CDR3 is TGTGCCAGCAGCTCGGGGGGTAGCCATGGGACTAATGAAAAACTGTTTTTT. This translates into CASSSGGSHGTNEKLFF.

The J gene is TRBJ2-7, the V gene TRBV11-3; 9 bases are a match to TRBD1. CDR1 and CDR2 (germline): SGHNT, YENEEA. The CDR3 runs to 14 residues. The V segment lost 6 bases and the J segment 5 bases; nucleotides outside the gene matches: 8. The DNA of the CDR3 is TGTGCCAGCAGTCTCGGGACAGGGCTCGACGAGCAGTACTTC. It specifies CASSLGTGLDEQYF.

The chain is built from TRBV28 and TRBJ1-5; 7 positions agree with TRBD1. The CDR3 contains 15 residues. With V trimmed by 8 bases and J by 4 bases, 11 bases remained unmatched. CDR1 MDHEN and CDR2 SYDVKM come from the germline V gene. For the CDR3, the DNA is TGTGCCAGCGGTAGGGGGCGAGGTTTGAATCAGCCCCAGCATTTT. Amino acids: CASGRGRGLNQPQHF.

The chain joins TRBV6-1 to TRBJ2-7, with D uncertain. Trimming left V 6 bases short and J 4 bases short, with 19 bases between. The CDR3 is 15 residues long. In germline, CDR1 is MNHNS, CDR2 SASEGT. The CDR3 sequence: CASRATGKKLYEQYF. In DNA form, the CDR3 reads TGTGCCAGCAGGGCAACTGGGAAGAAACTTTACGAGCAGTACTTC.

This clone was seen once. This chain links TRBV7-2 with TRBJ2-7, with D perhaps matching TRBD1 (6 bases). The germline CDR1 and CDR2 sequences are SGHTA and FQGNSA. This CDR3 is built from 15 residues. Trimming pared 5 bases from V and 0 bases from J, leaving 14 bases between. The CDR3 sequence: CASSPGHYSSYEQYF. CDR3 coding DNA: TGTGCCAGCAGCCCGGGACATTATAGCTCCTACGAGCAGTACTTC.

The rearrangement uses TRBV27 and TRBJ1-5; D might be TRBD1 (6 bases). There are 16 residues in the CDR3. Trimming removed 6 bases from V and 0 bases from J, with 15 bases in between. CDR1 is MNHEY and CDR2 is SMNVEV in the germline V gene (reference sequence). CDR3 protein: CASRIKYRDSNQPQHF. CDR3 DNA sequence: TGTGCCAGCAGGATCAAATACAGGGATAGCAATCAGCCCCAGCATTTT.

V is TRBV29-1 and J is TRBJ1-1; D unclear. Germline V CDR1 and CDR2: SQVTM, ANQGSEA. The length of the CDR3 is 12 residues. The germline V and J ends were trimmed by 6 bases and 1 base, with 9 bases remaining between them. CDR3 coding DNA: TGCAGCGTCTTCCGGGAGAACACTGAAGCTTTCTTT. It is translated as CSVFRENTEAFF.

J is TRBJ2-2 and V is TRBV27, with unresolved D. The ends were cut back, 5 bases at V and 5 bases at J, with 3 bases in the middle. This CDR3 comprises 11 residues. The germline V gene has CDR1 MNHEY and CDR2 SMNVEV (reference sequence). For the CDR3, the DNA is TGTGCCAGCAGTAAGACCGGGGAGCTGTTTTTT. This gives the protein CASSKTGELFF.

The chain employs TRBV9 and TRBJ2-2; D is uncertain. The V gene lost 3 bases and the J gene lost 6 bases, with 3 bases spanning the gap. CDR3 length equals 11 residues. Germline CDR1 is SGDLS and CDR2 is YYNGEE. CDR3 protein: CASSGAGELFF. DNA for the CDR3: TGTGCCAGCAGCGGGGCCGGGGAGCTGTTTTTT.

V gene TRBV19 combines with J gene TRBJ2-1; TRBD2 aligns across 11 bases. The germline V gene has CDR1 LNHDA and CDR2 SQIVND (reference sequence). The CDR3 covers 18 residues. V trimming: 5 bases; J trimming: 4 bases; junction bases outside the gene matches: 13. CDR3 sequence reads: CASSFGTSGRSTYNEQFF. The CDR3 DNA is TGTGCCAGTAGTTTCGGGACTAGCGGTCGTAGTACGTACAATGAGCAGTTCTTC. Supplemented by reference TRBV19 and TRBJ2-1, the full variable domain reads DGGITQSPKYLFRKEGQNVTLSCEQNLNHDAMYWYRQDPGQGLRLIYYSQIVNDFQKGDIAEGYSVSREKKESFPLTVTSAQKNPTAFYLCASSFGTSGRSTYNEQFFGPGTRLTVL.

The chain carries TRBV9 and TRBJ2-1; 12 nucleotides align to TRBD2. This CDR3 region has 16 residues. V trimming: 6 bases; J trimming: 7 bases; junction bases outside the gene matches: 11. Germline CDR1 SGDLS, CDR2 YYNGEE. The CDR3 DNA is TGTGCCAGCAACCCAGGCTCTAGCGGGAGGGTTAATGAGCAGTTCTTC. It translates to CASNPGSSGRVNEQFF.

The chain couples TRBV29-1 to TRBJ1-1, with D maybe TRBD1 (5 bases). The CDR3 consists of 12 residues. Germline V CDR1 and CDR2: SQVTM, ANQGSEA. V lost 7 bases and J 0 bases, leaving 9 bases between the germline ends. CDR3 coding DNA: TGCAGCGCCAAGGGGTTGAACACTGAAGCTTTCTTT. Amino acid sequence: CSAKGLNTEAFF. Drawing the rest from reference TRBV29-1 and TRBJ1-1, the complete variable domain is SAVISQKPSRDICQRGTSLTIQCQVDSQVTMMFWYRQQPGQSLTLIATANQGSEATYESGFVIDKFPISRPNLTFSTLTVSNMSPEDSSIYLCSAKGLNTEAFFGQGTRLTVV.

The chain employs TRBV5-5 and TRBJ2-2; D gene uncertain. V was shortened by 1 base and J by 0 bases, with 4 bases between the two germline ends. Germline CDR1 reads SGHKS; CDR2 reads YYEKEE (reference sequence). The CDR3 is 14 residues long. The CDR3 DNA reads TGTGCCAGCAGCTTGTGGTCGAACACCGGGGAGCTGTTTTTT. It translates to CASSLWSNTGELFF.

The rearrangement joins TRBV10-3 to TRBJ2-5, with 10 bases that match TRBD2. Per the germline V gene, CDR1 is ENHRY and CDR2 is SYGVKD. The CDR3 totals 15 residues. The trim removed 3 bases at V and 2 bases at J, leaving 3 bases unmatched. In DNA, the CDR3 is TGTGCCATCAGTGAAGGACTAGCGGAACAAGAGACCCAGTACTTC. This encodes CAISEGLAEQETQYF.

The CDR3 nucleotides read TGTGCCAGCAGCCAAACTAGCGGGAGAGTTTTTGGCAATGAGCAGTTCTTC. Its protein is CASSQTSGRVFGNEQFF. This sequence joins TRBV7-6 and TRBJ2-1, with 11 bases matching TRBD2. This CDR3 contains 17 residues. V trimming: 5 bases; J trimming: 6 bases; junction bases outside the gene matches: 12. Germline values: CDR1 SGHVS, CDR2 FNYEAQ.

The chain carries TRBV27 and TRBJ1-1; no clear D. Germline loops: CDR1 MNHEY, CDR2 SMNVEV (reference sequence). V was pared by 8 bases and J by 7 bases, with 14 bases between. CDR3 size: 12 residues. This CDR3 reads CASVRLGFEAFF. The CDR3 region has the DNA TGTGCCAGCGTCAGACTGGGGTTTGAAGCTTTCTTT.

J is TRBJ2-7 and V is TRBV27, with 8 bases aligning to TRBD2. The CDR3 length is 14 residues. J lost 5 bases, V lost 4 bases, and 7 bases had no gene match. The germline V gene has CDR1 MNHEY and CDR2 SMNVEV (reference sequence). The CDR3 coding sequence is TGTGCCAGCAGTTCGGCGGGAGGTCCCCACGAGCAGTACTTC. Protein product: CASSSAGGPHEQYF.

The rearrangement links TRBV7-9 to TRBJ1-2; D gene unclear. In germline, CDR1 is SEHNR, CDR2 FQNEAQ (reference sequence). The CDR3 spans 16 residues. Trimming stripped 2 bases from V and 3 bases from J, with 16 bases between. CDR3 DNA: TGTGCCAGCAGCTTAAGCCTTGGCAGATCCTACTATGGCTACACCTTC. Protein: CASSLSLGRSYYGYTF.